Listed below are T cell receptor beta chains from one sample, sequenced in a study of cytomegalovirus exposure and HLA in healthy donors. Clones were read by immunoSEQ multiplex PCR, and TCRdb kept only the in-frame ones, dropping some. The profile shows about 120,000 clones, about nine tenths of them singletons. Sequenced: PBMCs. The receptors originated from a woman under 30 in good health and CMV-seronegative. The CDR3 runs from the conserved cysteine through the conserved F or W. Fields, in order: J gene, V gene, D gene, clone size, CDR3 protein, CDR3 DNA. A D gene is named only where the DNA matches it firmly. Not all rows give a size; the values are once, few, many and, for expanded clones, a class.

>TRBJ2-5|TRBV27|-|-
CASSLSFPLQETQYF
TGTGCCAGCAGTTTATCTTTCCCACTTCAAGAGACCCAGTACTTC
>TRBJ2-1|TRBV6-4|-|-
CASSDGSSYNEQFF
TGTGCCAGCAGTGACGGGAGCTCCTACAATGAGCAGTTCTTC
>TRBJ1-4|TRBV16|TRBD1|-
CASSRDRVNEKLFF
TGTGCCAGCAGCAGGGACAGGGTCAATGAAAAACTGTTTTTT
>TRBJ2-2|TRBV12-2|-|-
CASRLIRGQGSGELFF
TGTGCAAGTCGCTTGATCCGGGGACAGGGTAGCGGGGAGCTGTTTTTT
>TRBJ1-2|TRBV6-1|-|-
CASSDRVYGYTF
TGTGCCAGCAGTGACCGAGTTTATGGCTACACCTTC
>TRBJ2-7|TRBV11-3|TRBD1|-
CASSPRDSLSYEQYF
TGTGCCAGCAGCCCCCGGGACAGCCTTTCCTACGAGCAGTACTTC
>TRBJ2-7|TRBV6-5|-|-
CASSERGYEQYF
TGTGCCAGCAGTGAAAGGGGGTACGAGCAGTACTTC
>TRBJ2-5|TRBV18|TRBD1|-
CASSRQGVQETQYF
TGTGCCAGCTCACGACAGGGGGTCCAAGAGACCCAGTACTTC
>TRBJ2-7|TRBV12-5|-|few
CASGLVLGGRSSSYEQYF
TGTGCTAGTGGTTTGGTTCTGGGTGGGAGGAGTTCTTCCTACGAGCAGTACTTC
>TRBJ2-7|TRBV5-1|TRBD2|-
CASSLDGTSGEQYF
TGCGCCAGCAGCTTGGACGGGACTAGCGGTGAGCAGTACTTC
>TRBJ1-1|TRBV29-1|TRBD1|-
CSVGQGAMRAEAFF
TGCAGCGTTGGGCAGGGGGCAATGAGGGCTGAAGCTTTCTTT
>TRBJ2-2|TRBV6-1|-|-
CASSDIGADTGELFF
TGTGCCAGCAGTGATATAGGGGCCGACACCGGGGAGCTGTTTTTT
>TRBJ2-5|TRBV11-3|TRBD2|-
CASSPGLASIKETQYF
TGTGCCAGCAGCCCTGGACTAGCATCAATTAAAGAGACCCAGTACTTC
>TRBJ2-7|TRBV19|TRBD1|-
CASSIGQGTYEQYF
TGTGCCAGTAGTATAGGACAGGGCACCTACGAGCAGTACTTC
>TRBJ2-7|TRBV5-4|-|-
CAKASYEQYF
TGTGCCAAAGCCTCCTACGAGCAGTACTTC
>TRBJ1-4|TRBV29-1|-|-
CSAGNEKLFF
TGCAGCGCAGGAAATGAAAAACTGTTTTTT
>TRBJ2-1|TRBV4-1|-|-
CASSPGWGEDNEQFF
TGCGCCAGCAGCCCTGGGTGGGGCGAGGACAATGAGCAGTTCTTC
>TRBJ2-3|TRBV29-1|TRBD2|-
CSVEEMGLAGGPIDTQYF
TGCAGCGTTGAAGAAATGGGACTAGCGGGAGGGCCAATAGATACGCAGTATTTT
>TRBJ2-3|TRBV12-5|TRBD2|-
CASGLGTSGDTQYF
TGTGCTAGTGGTTTGGGGACTAGCGGGGATACGCAGTATTTT
>TRBJ1-5|TRBV4-1|TRBD1|-
CASSQEGGNLGPQHF
TGCGCCAGCAGCCAAGAAGGGGGCAACCTTGGGCCCCAGCATTTT
>TRBJ2-1|TRBV7-2|TRBD2|-
CASSLHLGTSGSSEQFF
TGTGCCAGCAGCTTACATCTCGGGACTAGCGGGAGTTCGGAGCAGTTCTTC
>TRBJ2-3|TRBV7-9|-|-
CASSEGRSTDTQYF
TGTGCCAGCAGCGAGGGGAGGTCCACAGATACGCAGTATTTT
>TRBJ2-3|TRBV5-1|TRBD2|-
CASSFRLAGPTSTDTQYF
TGCGCCAGCAGCTTTCGTCTAGCGGGGCCAACTAGCACAGATACGCAGTATTTT
>TRBJ1-1|TRBV5-1|TRBD1|-
CASSSDRVEGTEAFF
TGCGCCAGCAGCTCCGACAGGGTGGAAGGCACTGAAGCTTTCTTT
>TRBJ1-1|TRBV29-1|-|-
CSVERRKAFF
TGCAGCGTTGAGAGGAGAAAAGCTTTCTTT
>TRBJ2-3|TRBV21-1|-|-
CASSGLASSTDTQYF
TGTGCCAGCAGTGGACTAGCGTCTAGCACAGATACGCAGTATTTT
>TRBJ2-1|TRBV5-1|-|-
CASSFNNEQFF
TGCGCCAGCAGCTTTAACAATGAGCAGTTCTTC
>TRBJ2-7|TRBV7-6|-|-
CASSPSLTGRYGYEQYF
TGTGCCAGCAGCCCATCCCTGACAGGGAGGTATGGCTACGAACAGTACTTC
>TRBJ1-1|TRBV5-5|-|-
CASSPPGVYTEAFF
TGTGCCAGCAGCCCTCCGGGGGTGTACACTGAAGCTTTCTTT
>TRBJ2-7|TRBV25-1|TRBD2|-
CASSEDWLAGGEQYF
TGTGCCAGCAGTGAAGATTGGCTAGCGGGAGGTGAGCAGTACTTC
>TRBJ1-1|TRBV5-1|TRBD1|-
CASSVTGGRAFF
TGCGCCAGCAGCGTGACAGGGGGCAGAGCTTTCTTT
>TRBJ2-1|TRBV2|-|few
CASSEIGVASYNEQFF
TGTGCCAGCAGTGAAATTGGAGTAGCGTCCTACAATGAGCAGTTCTTC
>TRBJ2-3|TRBV27|-|-
CASKGGLNPDTQYF
TGTGCCAGCAAAGGAGGGTTAAATCCAGATACGCAGTATTTT
>TRBJ2-1|TRBV10-3|TRBD2|once
CATAGGNYNEQFF
TGTGCCACAGCGGGGGGGAATTACAATGAGCAGTTCTTC
>TRBJ2-7|TRBV18|TRBD1|-
CASSLTDRGRISPPYEQYF
TGTGCCAGCTCACTTACGGACAGGGGGCGCATCAGTCCCCCCTACGAGCAGTACTTC
>TRBJ1-2|TRBV5-1|-|few
CASSLGPNYGYTF
TGCGCCAGCAGCTTGGGGCCTAACTATGGCTACACCTTC
>TRBJ2-5|TRBV18|TRBD1|-
CASSPARQGQETQYF
TGTGCCAGCTCACCAGCTCGACAGGGCCAAGAGACCCAGTACTTC
>TRBJ2-3|TRBV7-8|-|-
CASSITDTQYF
TGTGCCAGCAGCATAACAGATACGCAGTATTTT
>TRBJ1-4|TRBV7-8|-|-
CASSLAPSPNEKLFF
TGTGCCAGCAGCTTAGCGCCCAGTCCTAATGAAAAACTGTTTTTT
>TRBJ2-5|TRBV7-9|TRBD2|-
CASSPGLAGDKETQYF
TGTGCCAGCAGCCCCGGACTAGCGGGAGATAAAGAGACCCAGTACTTC
>TRBJ2-6|TRBV7-8|TRBD1|-
CASSFSGTGATSGANVLTF
TGTGCCAGCAGCTTTTCAGGGACAGGGGCGACCTCTGGGGCCAACGTCCTGACTTTC
>TRBJ2-1|TRBV7-9|TRBD2|-
CASSLGGTSVEQFF
TGTGCCAGCAGCTTAGGGGGGACTAGCGTTGAGCAGTTCTTC
>TRBJ2-4|TRBV5-6|-|-
CASSLAGSGKNIQYF
TGTGCCAGCAGCTTGGCTGGTAGCGGTAAAAACATTCAGTACTTC
>TRBJ2-3|TRBV29-1|TRBD2|-
CSVDRSGRGPGSQYF
TGCAGCGTTGACCGTAGCGGGAGGGGACCGGGGTCGCAGTATTTT
>TRBJ2-3|TRBV29-1|TRBD2|-
CSVSGLAGGSTDTQYF
TGCAGCGTCTCGGGACTAGCGGGCGGTAGCACAGATACGCAGTATTTT
>TRBJ2-5|TRBV12-5|TRBD2|-
CASGLATQAGVGETQYF
TGTGCTAGTGGTTTGGCCACCCAAGCGGGAGTCGGGGAGACCCAGTACTTC
>TRBJ2-1|TRBV29-1|TRBD2|-
CSVVPSLAGGVYEQFF
TGCAGCGTCGTTCCCTCCCTAGCGGGAGGTGTCTATGAGCAGTTCTTC
>TRBJ2-5|TRBV9|-|-
CASSPGSSGQETQYF
TGTGCCAGCAGCCCGGGGAGTAGCGGACAAGAGACCCAGTACTTC
>TRBJ1-2|TRBV18|-|-
CASGAGDEYGYTF
TGTGCCAGCGGGGCGGGGGATGAATATGGCTACACCTTC
>TRBJ1-1|TRBV7-9|-|-
CASSLDNRFIKANTEAFF
TGTGCCAGCAGCTTAGATAACAGATTTATTAAAGCGAACACTGAAGCTTTCTTT
>TRBJ1-4|TRBV19|-|-
CASSPVDEKLFF
TGTGCCAGTAGTCCCGTAGATGAAAAACTGTTTTTT
>TRBJ2-5|TRBV15|TRBD2|-
CATSRGLAGGGAQETQYF
TGTGCCACCAGCAGAGGACTAGCGGGGGGAGGGGCCCAAGAGACCCAGTACTTC
>TRBJ2-7|TRBV4-2|-|-
CASSQDHSHRVGEQYF
TGTGCCAGCAGCCAAGATCATAGCCACCGGGTCGGCGAGCAGTACTTC